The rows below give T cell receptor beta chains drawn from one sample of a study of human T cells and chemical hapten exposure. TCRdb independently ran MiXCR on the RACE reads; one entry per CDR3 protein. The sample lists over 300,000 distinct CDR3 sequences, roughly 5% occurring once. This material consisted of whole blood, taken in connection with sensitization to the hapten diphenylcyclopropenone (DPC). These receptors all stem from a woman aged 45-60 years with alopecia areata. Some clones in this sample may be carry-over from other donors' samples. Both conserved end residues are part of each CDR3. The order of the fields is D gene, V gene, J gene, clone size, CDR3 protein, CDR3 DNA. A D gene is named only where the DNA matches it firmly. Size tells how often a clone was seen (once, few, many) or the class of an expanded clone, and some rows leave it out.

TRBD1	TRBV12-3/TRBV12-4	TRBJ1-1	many	CASSTGQGREAFF	TGTGCCAGCAGTACCGGACAGGGTCGTGAAGCTTTCTTT
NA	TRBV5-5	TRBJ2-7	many	CASSGARGEQYF	TGTGCCAGCAGCGGGGCCAGGGGCGAGCAGTACTTC
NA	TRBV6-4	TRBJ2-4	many	CASRKGSTPRGMVLPKNIQYF	TGTGCCAGCAGAAAGGGCTCGACGCCCCGGGGGATGGTCCTTCCCAAAAACATTCAGTACTTC
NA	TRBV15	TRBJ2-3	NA	CATSRAGGPADTQYF	TGTGCCACCAGCAGAGCCGGGGGCCCGGCAGATACGCAGTATTTT
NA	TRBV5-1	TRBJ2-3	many	CASSLYTDTQYF	TGCGCCAGCAGCTTGTACACAGATACGCAGTATTTT
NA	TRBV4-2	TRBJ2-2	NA	CASSQDPQGWGELFF	TGTGCCAGCAGCCAAGATCCTCAGGGGTGGGGGGAGCTGTTTTTT
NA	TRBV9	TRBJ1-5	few	CASSGGGGNQPQHF	TGTGCCAGCAGCGGAGGAGGGGGCAATCAGCCCCAGCATTTT
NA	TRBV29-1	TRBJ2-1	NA	CSVRRSGRVNEQFF	TGCAGCGTTCGGAGGTCGGGCCGAGTAAATGAGCAGTTCTTC
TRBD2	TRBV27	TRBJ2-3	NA	CASSPQSGLAGGLQSTDTQYF	TGTGCCAGCAGTCCCCAATCGGGACTAGCGGGGGGCCTCCAAAGCACAGATACGCAGTATTTT
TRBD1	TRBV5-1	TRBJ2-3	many	CASSLGGQGFDTQYF	TGCGCCAGCAGCTTGGGGGGACAGGGCTTTGATACGCAGTATTTT
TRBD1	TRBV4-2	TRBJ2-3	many	CASSQLRAGTGTDTQYF	TGTGCCAGCAGCCAATTGAGGGCCGGGACAGGCACAGATACGCAGTATTTT